The next 10 T cell receptor beta chains were all read from a single sample in a study of shared clonotypes between healthy human individuals (TCRdb year 2020). Library construction relied on the immunoSEQ multiplex PCR assay. Sourced from immuneACCESS, this table was stored by TCRdb with only in-frame sequences that have V and J called. A share of the clones is absent; for the studies checked, an unresolved V gene accounts for under half, and the remainder has no known explanation. Present in this sample are hundreds of thousands of clones, about 74% of which were seen just once. 1.5% to 2% of the sample comes from the top ten. The sequencing input was memory CD4+ T cells sorted from blood. Interpreted using the paper, the cell subset or site label stands for: CD45RA-negative fraction. The receptors here all came from a woman aged 30 to 39 in good health.

V usage is TRBV15 and J usage is TRBJ2-7; D is ambiguous. In germline, CDR1 is LNHNV, CDR2 YYDKDF (reference sequence). V gave up 3 bases and J gave up 0 bases, with 12 bases separating them. CDR3 length: 15 amino acids. CDR3 in amino acids: CATSSDILSSYEQYF. The CDR3 bases are TGTGCCACCAGCAGCGACATATTGAGCTCCTACGAGCAGTACTTC.

The chain uses TRBV27 and TRBJ1-4; D is uncertain. The CDR3 totals 14 residues. The germline V and J ends were trimmed by 5 bases and 7 bases, with 14 bases remaining between them. Germline CDR1 is MNHEY and CDR2 is SMNVEV (reference sequence). CDR3 residues: CASSARGITEKLFF. For the CDR3, the DNA is TGTGCCAGCAGTGCACGGGGAATTACTGAAAAACTGTTTTTT.

The chain has TRBV27 and TRBJ2-5, with D hard to call. The CDR3 consists of 15 residues. The germline V gene has CDR1 MNHEY and CDR2 SMNVEV (reference sequence). V was clipped by 0 bases and J by 0 bases, with 8 bases between them. The DNA for the CDR3 is TGTGCCAGCAGTTTATCGGCAGGACACCAAGAGACCCAGTACTTC. Amino acids: CASSLSAGHQETQYF.

The V gene is TRBV6-1, the J gene TRBJ1-5, with D possibly TRBD1 on 5 matching bases. Germline V gives CDR1 MNHNS, CDR2 SASEGT. The CDR3 runs 14 residues. The ends were cut back, 8 bases at V and 3 bases at J, with 14 bases in the middle. In DNA, the CDR3 is TGTGCCAGCCGGATTCGGGGGGACAATCAGCCCCAGCATTTT. Protein sequence: CASRIRGDNQPQHF.

The rearrangement joins TRBV27 to TRBJ2-3; D possibly uses TRBD1 or TRBD2 (5 bases each). The germline V gene encodes CDR1 MNHEY and CDR2 SMNVEV (reference sequence). Trimming took 5 bases from V and 0 from J, leaving 15 bases between them. This CDR3 comprises 16 residues. CDR3 nucleotide sequence: TGTGCCAGCAGTCCGAGGAGGAAGGGGAGCACAGATACGCAGTATTTT. It translates to CASSPRRKGSTDTQYF.

The chain carries TRBV7-2 and TRBJ1-2; D is undetermined. From germline, CDR1 is SGHTA and CDR2 FQGNSA. There are 16 residues in the CDR3. With 1 base removed from V and 4 bases from J, the gap between germline ends came to 16 bases. The CDR3 reads CASSLGQAIEGYGYTF. The CDR3 nucleotides read TGTGCCAGCAGCTTAGGACAAGCTATAGAGGGCTATGGCTACACCTTC. The full variable domain, its missing parts supplied by reference TRBV7-2 and TRBJ1-2, is GAGVSQSPSNKVTEKGKDVELRCDPISGHTALYWYRQSLGQGLEFLIYFQGNSAPDKSGLPSDRFSAERTGGSVSTLTIQRTQQEDSAVYLCASSLGQAIEGYGYTFGSGTRLTVV.

This rearrangement joins TRBV5-1 to TRBJ2-7, with TRBD1 identical over 10 bases. The CDR3 contains 14 residues. J was trimmed by 6 bases and V by 7 bases; bases with no gene match: 10. Germline CDR1 reads SGHRS; CDR2 reads YFSETQ. The CDR3 loop reads CASASGTGVGEQYF. As DNA, the CDR3 is TGCGCCAGCGCATCCGGGACAGGGGTGGGCGAGCAGTACTTC.

This chain joins TRBV4-2 and TRBJ2-3, with D perhaps TRBD2 (6 bases). Trimming stripped 0 bases from V and 6 bases from J, with 16 bases between. Germline CDR1 LGHNA, CDR2 YNFKEQ. This CDR3 comprises 16 residues. CDR3 region: CASSQDLSGRLDTQYF. In DNA, the CDR3 is TGTGCCAGCAGCCAAGACCTCTCCGGGAGACTGGATACGCAGTATTTT.

This chain links TRBV2 with TRBJ1-2; 10 bases map to TRBD1. Germline CDR1 SNHLY, CDR2 FYNNEI. This CDR3 comprises 16 residues. Trimming cost V 5 bases and J 4 bases; bases outside gene matches: 10. DNA of the CDR3: TGTGCCAGCAGTTTCGGGACAGGGGATAATGGCTATGGCTACACCTTC. Translating it yields CASSFGTGDNGYGYTF.

A few counts support this clone. This chain uses TRBV19 with TRBJ2-5; D may match TRBD1 or TRBD2 (5 bases each). Germline assignment: CDR1 LNHDA and CDR2 SQIVND (reference sequence). Between the trimmed V and J ends, which lost 9 bases and 2 bases, there was a span of 10 bases. The CDR3 consists of 12 residues. Here the CDR3 DNA reads TGTGCCAGCATGGGACCACAAGAGACCCAGTACTTC. Its translation: CASMGPQETQYF.